The present T cell receptor (beta chain) was sequenced within a study of PD-1 blockade in classical Hodgkin lymphoma. Data came from immunoSEQ multiplex PCR; TCRdb stores just in-frame clones and leaves some out. The sample carries 12,000 or so clones, more than 75% recorded once. Described time point: cycle 4 day 1 (C4D1), after 5 to 7 weeks of nivolumab. The patients all showed relapse after autologous stem cell transplantation, while their brentuximab vedotin exposure varied. Isolated CD8+ T cells were derived from thawed PBMCs through magnetic negative selection. The CDR3 length is 15 residues. Per germline, CDR1 MNHNS and CDR2 SASEGT. Trimming stripped 6 bases from V and 1 base from J, with 15 bases between.

This material consisted of CD8+ T cells from blood, taken before the fourth cycle of nivolumab. The chain joins TRBV6-1 to TRBJ1-1; D call uncertain. The TCR comes from a human donor with classical Hodgkin lymphoma. The donor label of this sample is uncertain. Here the CDR3 DNA reads TGTGCCAGCAGCCTCCACGCAGACGGGAACACTGAAGCTTTCTTT. Its translation is CASSLHADGNTEAFF.